These 9 T cell receptor beta chains were sequenced from one sample in a study of T cell changes during pregnancy in multiple sclerosis. The assay was immunoSEQ multiplex PCR, and TCRdb's table has in-frame clones only and misses some. This table holds about 38,000 clones, about 90% found once. Sequencing was performed on CD4+ T cells from peripheral blood mononuclear cells, taken before pregnancy. The receptors were sampled from a female donor with multiple sclerosis, enrolled in a pregnancy study.

The chain recombines TRBV7-2 with TRBJ2-5; the D is unclear. Germline V gives CDR1 SGHTA, CDR2 FQGNSA. Trimming took off 1 base at V and 4 bases at J, with 10 bases between the two ends. The CDR3 sequence is 14 residues long. In nucleotides, the CDR3 is TGTGCCAGCAGCTTAGAGCGACTCACAGAGACCCAGTACTTC. Protein: CASSLERLTETQYF.

The chain uses TRBV18 and TRBJ1-5; 7 bases fit TRBD1. Germline V gene data show CDR1 as KGHSH and CDR2 as LQKENI. Germline trimming cut 6 bases from V and 4 bases from J; bases unmatched to any gene: 3. The CDR3 consists of 13 residues. The chain's CDR3 is CASSQGENQPQHF. DNA of the CDR3: TGTGCCAGCTCCCAGGGGGAAAATCAGCCCCAGCATTTT.

This rearrangement joins TRBV19 to TRBJ1-5; TRBD1 agrees at 10 bases. With V trimmed by 3 bases and J by 9 bases, 11 bases remained unmatched. CDR3 length: 16 residues. The germline gives CDR1 LNHDA, CDR2 SQIVND (reference sequence). CDR3 sequence (DNA): TGTGCCAGTAGTATTCGGGCCGGGACAGGGGATGGGCCCCAGCATTTT. Residues: CASSIRAGTGDGPQHF. Drawing the rest from reference TRBV19 and TRBJ1-5, the complete variable domain is DGGITQSPKYLFRKEGQNVTLSCEQNLNHDAMYWYRQDPGQGLRLIYYSQIVNDFQKGDIAEGYSVSREKKESFPLTVTSAQKNPTAFYLCASSIRAGTGDGPQHFGDGTRLSIL.

The V call is TRBV11-3, the J call TRBJ2-7; 8 nucleotides line up with TRBD1. This CDR3 has 15 amino acids. The germline CDR1 and CDR2 sequences are SGHNT and YENEEA. V lost 5 bases to trimming and J lost 2 bases; unmatched junction nucleotides: 8. CDR3 sequence (DNA): TGTGCCAGCAGCCTAGGGGGGACAGGAGCCTACGAGCAGTACTTC. Its protein is CASSLGGTGAYEQYF.

The chain joins TRBV28 to TRBJ2-3; perhaps TRBD2 as D (6 bases). This CDR3 region has 15 residues. V was trimmed by 3 bases and J by 7 bases, leaving 17 bases between them. The germline V gene encodes CDR1 MDHEN and CDR2 SYDVKM. The CDR3 coding sequence is TGTGCCAGCAGTTTGGGGATAGCGGATAGGCATACGCAGTATTTT. Translation: CASSLGIADRHTQYF.

The rearrangement links TRBV9 to TRBJ2-7, with D perhaps TRBD1 (7 bases). V was trimmed by 4 bases and J by 4 bases, leaving 18 bases between them. This CDR3 region has 15 residues. Germline CDR1 is SGDLS and CDR2 is YYNGEE. DNA of the CDR3: TGTGCCAGCAGCCCCGCCGGAGGGGGCGGGTACGAGCAGTACTTC. Its translation: CASSPAGGGGYEQYF.

This clone has a handful of counts. The V call is TRBV28, the J call TRBJ1-1; possibly TRBD1 for D (5 bases). Germline lookup yields CDR1 MDHEN and CDR2 SYDVKM. The V end lost 3 bases, the J end lost 12 bases, and 14 bases lay between the germline ends. There are 12 residues in the CDR3. In nucleotides, the CDR3 is TGTGCCAGCAGTTTCCCAGGGCGACCTACTTTCTTT. Translating gives CASSFPGRPTFF. The full variable domain, in which reference TRBV28 and TRBJ1-1 provide the parts outside the CDR3, is DVKVTQSSRYLVKRTGEKVFLECVQDMDHENMFWYRQDPGLGLRLIYFSYDVKMKEKGDIPEGYSVSREKKERFSLILESASTNQTSMYLCASSFPGRPTFFGQGTRLTVV.

V gene TRBV27 combines with J gene TRBJ2-3, with TRBD2 as a possible D gene (6 bases). Trimming took 1 base from V and 0 from J, leaving 14 bases between them. CDR3 length equals 17 residues. The germline V gene has CDR1 MNHEY and CDR2 SMNVEV (reference sequence). The CDR3 DNA reads TGTGCCAGCAGTTTATATAGATGGGGGGAAAGCACAGATACGCAGTATTTT. It specifies CASSLYRWGESTDTQYF.

This chain connects TRBV6-5 to TRBJ1-4; D not resolved. From germline, CDR1 is MNHEY and CDR2 SVGAGI. Trimming took 5 bases from V and 4 from J, leaving 5 bases between them. The CDR3 runs 12 residues. The CDR3 nucleotides are TGTGCCAGCAGTCGACTTAATGAAAAACTGTTTTTT. It yields the protein CASSRLNEKLFF.